The 23 T cell receptor beta chains listed next were all sequenced from one sample in a study of response to subunit inactivated influenza vaccine. TCRdb reprocessed the RT-PCR reads via MiXCR and lists one record per CDR3 protein. In the table there are around 200,000 distinct CDR3 sequences, approximately 12% of which are singletons. The same data also went into a second study, on T cells expressing NK-cell markers. That investigation notes: In generating TCR beta cDNA, 5'RACE template switching with UMIs was used.

The starting material was CD8+ T cells sorted from PBMCs, obtained 12 days after vaccination. The receptors were gathered from a man aged 45-65 years who received an inactivated influenza vaccine.

The chain links TRBV6-2 or TRBV6-3 to TRBJ1-2; 7 nucleotides match TRBD1. From germline, CDR1 is MNHEY and CDR2 SVGEGT. This CDR3 contains 15 residues. Trimming cost V 2 bases and J 4 bases; bases outside gene matches: 7. The DNA for the CDR3 is TGTGCCAGCAGTTACGACCGGGACAGAGGCTATGGCTACACCTTC. Encoded protein: CASSYDRDRGYGYTF.

This clonotype has only a few counts. This rearrangement joins TRBV5-1 to TRBJ2-7; 8 nucleotides agree with TRBD2. CDR3 length: 15 amino acids. With 1 base clipped from V and 4 bases from J, the junction kept 7 bases outside the gene matches. CDR1 is SGHRS and CDR2 is YFSETQ in the germline V gene. CDR3 loop: CASSLSGGRIYEQYF. The CDR3 DNA sequence: TGCGCCAGCAGCTTGTCGGGCGGGAGGATATACGAGCAGTACTTC.

The gene calls are TRBV4-1 and TRBJ2-5; TRBD2 matches 13 bases. Germline assignment: CDR1 MGHRA and CDR2 YSYEKL. The V segment lost 2 bases and the J segment 3 bases; nucleotides outside the gene matches: 3. The CDR3 has 16 residues. CDR3 bases: TGCGCCAGCAGCCAACCTGGGACTAGCGGGGAAGAGACCCAGTACTTC. Protein sequence: CASSQPGTSGEETQYF.

This clonotype was counted at least ten times. The gene calls are TRBV7-9 and TRBJ2-1, with D perhaps TRBD1 or TRBD2 (5 bases each). The V gene's germline CDR1 is SEHNR and CDR2 FQNEAQ (reference sequence). The CDR3 loop spans 16 amino acids. V lost 5 bases and J 8 bases, leaving 22 bases between the germline ends. The CDR3 loop reads CASSTLLATPTDEQFF. Written as DNA, the CDR3 is TGTGCCAGCAGCACGCTCCTAGCTACTCCGACAGATGAGCAGTTCTTC.

In its sample, this clonotype was seen many times. The chain uses TRBV7-2 and TRBJ2-7, with D maybe TRBD2 (6 bases). The CDR3 loop spans 14 amino acids. Germline V gives CDR1 SGHTA, CDR2 FQGNSA. Between the trimmed V and J ends, which lost 5 bases and 1 base, there was a span of 12 bases. CDR3 DNA: TGTGCCAGCAGCGACTCGGGGGTGTCCTACGAGCAGTACTTC. Translating it yields CASSDSGVSYEQYF.

CDR3 bases: TGTGCCAGCAGTTTAGACGGGTGGGGATACAATGAGCAGTTCTTC. This translates into CASSLDGWGYNEQFF. The chain recombines TRBV12-3 or TRBV12-4 with TRBJ2-1; D not resolved. The V and J ends lost 1 base and 4 bases respectively, with 11 bases between them. This CDR3 region has 15 residues.

This chain's CDR3 is CASSLEAGGGGEQYF. The CDR3, as DNA: TGTGCCAGCAGCTTAGAAGCGGGAGGAGGAGGGGAGCAGTACTTC. This rearrangement joins TRBV11-2 to TRBJ2-7; 9 positions match TRBD2. Germline-derived CDR1 and CDR2 are SGHAT and FQNNGV. J gave up 7 bases and V 0 bases, and 7 bases lay outside the gene matches. The CDR3 is 15 residues long. The entire variable domain, with the rest obtained from reference TRBV11-2 and TRBJ2-7, is as follows: EAGVAQSPRYKIIEKRQSVAFWCNPISGHATLYWYQQILGQGPKLLIQFQNNGVVDDSQLPKDRFSAERLKGVDSTLKIQPAKLEDSAVYLCASSLEAGGGGEQYFGPGTRLTVT.

This clonotype was seen repeatedly, ten times or more. The J gene is TRBJ2-2, the V gene TRBV20-1; 13 bases are shared with TRBD2. This CDR3 has 17 amino acids. The germline gives CDR1 DFQATT, CDR2 SNEGSKA (reference sequence). Trimming removed 2 bases from V and 5 bases from J; junction bases left unmatched: 8. The CDR3 DNA is TGCAGTGCTAGAAAGGGACTAGCGGGGTCGGTGACCGGGGAGCTGTTTTTT. Encoded protein: CSARKGLAGSVTGELFF.

The J gene is TRBJ2-3, the V gene TRBV7-6, with 7 bases that match TRBD2. This CDR3 has 16 residues. Germline V gene lookup returns CDR1 SGHVS and CDR2 FNYEAQ. Trimming at V came to 1 base and at J to 2 bases, leaving 6 bases not matched to a gene. Here the CDR3 DNA reads TGTGCCAGCAGCTTAGATTTCGGGAGGACCACAGATACGCAGTATTTT. Translation gives CASSLDFGRTTDTQYF.

This clonotype was seen more than once but under ten times. The chain is built from TRBV12-3 or TRBV12-4 and TRBJ1-6, with D possibly matching TRBD1 (5 bases). The ends were cut back, 3 bases at V and 5 bases at J, with 8 bases in the middle. The CDR3 spans 14 residues. The CDR3, as DNA: TGTGCCAGCAGTTTTGAGGGGCATAATTCACCCCTCCACTTT. It codes for CASSFEGHNSPLHF.

As concerns this clonotype: It may be a read error: a sequence one base away is much more abundant. V and J are TRBV5-6 and TRBJ1-1; D not resolved. CDR1 is SGHDT, CDR2 YYEEEE, per germline. Trimming shortened V by 4 bases and J by 3 bases, and 7 bases separated the two germline ends. This CDR3 spans 12 amino acids. CDR3 sequence: CASSRGDTEAFF. In DNA, the CDR3 is TGTGCCAGCAGCCGGGGAGACACTGAAGCTTTCTTT.

CDR3 nucleotides: TGCAGTGCTAGAGATGTGACTAACTACACCGGGGAGCTGTTTTTT. Residues: CSARDVTNYTGELFF. This rearrangement joins TRBV20-1 to TRBJ2-2; weak D call: TRBD2 (5 bases). Germline CDR1 DFQATT, CDR2 SNEGSKA (reference sequence). V was clipped by 0 bases and J by 3 bases, with 11 bases between them. There are 15 residues in the CDR3.

This clonotype was detected only a few times. The rearrangement uses TRBV4-3 and TRBJ1-2; D is uncertain. The germline V and J ends were trimmed by 0 bases and 5 bases, with 10 bases remaining between them. Germline loops: CDR1 LGHNA, CDR2 YSLEER. The CDR3 covers 14 residues. The CDR3 nucleotides are TGCGCCAGCAGCCAAGATTATGGGTTTTATGGCTACACCTTC. This gives the protein CASSQDYGFYGYTF.

This clonotype was seen a handful of times. The gene calls are TRBV20-1 and TRBJ2-1, with D maybe TRBD2 (5 bases). Trimming removed 4 bases at V and 5 bases at J, with 12 bases between. This CDR3 has 13 residues. CDR1 is DFQATT, CDR2 SNEGSKA, per germline (reference sequence). The CDR3 region has the DNA TGCAGTGCTAACGGGGTTGAAAACAATGAGCAGTTCTTC. Translating gives CSANGVENNEQFF.

The chain's CDR3 is CASSLVGQGYREQYF. The CDR3 DNA follows: TGTGCCAGCAGTTTGGTGGGACAGGGTTACCGCGAGCAGTACTTC. The chain is built from TRBV28 and TRBJ2-7; 9 nucleotides line up with TRBD1. V lost 3 bases, J lost 6 bases, and 9 bases stayed unmatched. CDR3 size: 15 residues. Germline CDR1 MDHEN, CDR2 SYDVKM.

J is TRBJ1-6 and V is TRBV7-2, with D perhaps TRBD1 (6 bases). V lost 8 bases to trimming and J lost 2 bases, with 10 bases between them. CDR3 length equals 14 residues. Germline values: CDR1 SGHTA, CDR2 FQGNSA. The CDR3 protein is CASQGSPYNSPLHF. The DNA of the CDR3 is TGTGCCAGCCAGGGGAGTCCCTATAATTCACCCCTCCACTTT.

The chain carries TRBV5-1 and TRBJ2-1; D is undetermined. Germline V gives CDR1 SGHRS, CDR2 YFSETQ. The CDR3 runs to 11 residues. V was cut by 0 bases and J by 14 bases, with 9 bases left in between. The CDR3 nucleotides read TGCGCCAGCAGCTTGGGGGTGTTTAAGTTCTTC. Translated, it gives CASSLGVFKFF.

The chain employs TRBV15 and TRBJ1-1; TRBD1 might be the D (5 bases). Germline V gives CDR1 LNHNV, CDR2 YYDKDF (reference sequence). The CDR3 runs 15 residues. Trimming removed 0 bases at V and 4 bases at J, with 12 bases between. The CDR3 loop reads CATSRDWGSGTEAFF. As DNA, the CDR3 is TGTGCCACCAGCAGAGATTGGGGGAGTGGCACTGAAGCTTTCTTT.

Ten or more counts support this clonotype. The chain couples TRBV15 to TRBJ2-3; D gene unclear. This CDR3 is built from 15 residues. V was clipped by 3 bases and J by 5 bases, with 15 bases between them. The germline CDR1 and CDR2 sequences are LNHNV and YYDKDF (reference sequence). Here the CDR3 reads CATSSGRVLGDTQYF. The CDR3 nucleotides are TGTGCCACCAGCAGTGGTCGAGTTTTAGGAGATACGCAGTATTTT.

V usage is TRBV27 and J usage is TRBJ2-1; D possibly corresponds to TRBD1 (6 bases). The CDR3 is made up of 15 amino acids. Germline V gives CDR1 MNHEY, CDR2 SMNVEV (reference sequence). Trimming shortened V by 2 bases and J by 3 bases, and 11 bases separated the two germline ends. The CDR3 nucleotides are TGTGCCAGCAGTTTAGGTGGACAGATCTACAATGAGCAGTTCTTC. Residues: CASSLGGQIYNEQFF.

The CDR3 reads CASSSLSLAGGINEQFF. CDR3 coding DNA: TGTGCCAGCAGTTCCCTCTCACTAGCGGGGGGGATCAATGAGCAGTTCTTC. J is TRBJ2-1 and V is TRBV28; 13 bases are a match to TRBD2. Germline V gene lookup returns CDR1 MDHEN and CDR2 SYDVKM. CDR3 length: 17 amino acids. The V gene end was trimmed by 4 bases and the J gene end by 6 bases; junction bases not matched to a gene: 9.

Only a few counts were recorded for this clonotype. The rearrangement links TRBV28 to TRBJ2-3; no definite D call. The CDR3 sequence is 14 residues long. Germline lookup yields CDR1 MDHEN and CDR2 SYDVKM. V was shortened by 3 bases and J by 0 bases, with 7 bases between the two germline ends. The CDR3 region has the DNA TGTGCCAGCAGTTTCAAACCCAGCACAGATACGCAGTATTTT. Translating gives CASSFKPSTDTQYF.

A few counts support this clonotype. The chain recombines TRBV27 with TRBJ2-1; perhaps TRBD1 as D (5 bases). Trimming took 5 bases from V and 6 from J, leaving 17 bases between them. Per germline, CDR1 MNHEY and CDR2 SMNVEV (reference sequence). CDR3 size: 15 residues. The chain's CDR3 is CASSDSRRSANEQFF. The CDR3, as DNA: TGTGCCAGCAGTGACAGCAGGAGAAGTGCCAATGAGCAGTTCTTC.